This paragraph reports one T cell receptor (beta chain). This CDR3 spans 14 amino acids. Trimming pared 6 bases from V and 0 bases from J, leaving 12 bases between. In germline, CDR1 is ENHRY, CDR2 SYGVKD. This sample was taken from a study of blood T cell repertoires in COVID-19. Study-wide background: Some COVID-19 samples were acute and others convalescent; all came from the United States, Italy and Spain. From T cells, B-cell-depleted T cells, or PBMCs came the material, which was cDNA or gDNA.

Original processing methods: Using reference gene primer amplification, nucleated cell counts were estimated. The assay was immunoSEQ multiplex PCR, and TCRdb's table has in-frame clones only and misses some. Clonal size and the V and J genes are those of that table, whereas D and trimming came from the DNA. Of 250,000 to 300,000 clones in the sample, 85% were seen once. Material: peripheral blood. The chain couples TRBV10-3 to TRBJ2-7; D may be TRBD2 (6 bases). This receptor was taken from a man aged 45-65 years with active or convalescent COVID-19. In DNA form, the CDR3 reads TGTGCCATCAGGGGGACTCTAATCTCCTACGAGCAGTACTTC. It codes for CAIRGTLISYEQYF.